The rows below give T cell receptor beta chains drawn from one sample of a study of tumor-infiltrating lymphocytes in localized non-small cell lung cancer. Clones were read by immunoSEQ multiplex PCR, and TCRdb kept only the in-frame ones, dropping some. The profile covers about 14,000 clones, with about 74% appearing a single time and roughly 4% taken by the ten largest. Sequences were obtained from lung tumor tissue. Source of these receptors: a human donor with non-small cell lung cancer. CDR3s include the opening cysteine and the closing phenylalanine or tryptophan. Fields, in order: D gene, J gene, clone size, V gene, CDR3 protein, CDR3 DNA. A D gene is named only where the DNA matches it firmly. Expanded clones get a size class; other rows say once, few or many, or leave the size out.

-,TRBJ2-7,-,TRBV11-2,CASSLDRPYEQYF,TGTGCCAGCAGCTTAGATCGGCCCTACGAGCAGTACTTC
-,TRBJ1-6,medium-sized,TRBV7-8,CASSQGSSYNSPLHF,TGTGCCAGCAGCCAAGGGAGCTCCTATAATTCACCCCTCCACTTT
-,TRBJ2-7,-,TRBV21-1,CASSDPGRLLYEQYF,TGTGCCAGCAGCGATCCAGGCCGGCTCTTGTACGAGCAGTACTTC
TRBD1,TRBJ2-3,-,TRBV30,CAWSVHRGRTDTQYF,TGTGCCTGGAGTGTACACAGGGGGCGAACAGATACGCAGTATTTT
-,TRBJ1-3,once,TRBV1,CTSSQDLRSGNTIYF,TGCACCAGCAGCCAAGATTTGCGGTCTGGAAACACCATATATTTT
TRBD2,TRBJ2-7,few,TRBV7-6,CASSSSGLAGGYEQYF,TGTGCCAGCAGCTCCTCAGGACTAGCGGGAGGTTACGAGCAGTACTTC
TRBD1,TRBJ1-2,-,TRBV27,CASSLRQGGYGYTF,TGTGCCAGCAGTTTACGACAGGGTGGCTATGGCTACACCTTC
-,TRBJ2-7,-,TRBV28,CASSPGTIYEQYF,TGTGCCAGCAGCCCCGGGACAATCTACGAGCAGTACTTC
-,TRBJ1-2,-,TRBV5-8,CASSLQGGGYTF,TGTGCCAGCAGCTTACAGGGTGGTGGCTACACCTTC
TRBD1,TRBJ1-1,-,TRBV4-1,CASSQESRGVRTEAFF,TGCGCCAGCAGCCAAGAGAGCAGGGGGGTGAGAACTGAAGCTTTCTTT
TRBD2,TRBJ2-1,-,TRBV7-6,CASSLAWTSGRNEQFF,TGTGCCAGCAGCTTAGCGTGGACTAGTGGGAGGAATGAGCAGTTCTTC
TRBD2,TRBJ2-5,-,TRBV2,CASSDLAGGGETQYF,TGTGCCAGCAGTGACCTAGCGGGAGGAGGGGAGACCCAGTACTTC
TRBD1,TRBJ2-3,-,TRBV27,CASSFEGATDTQYF,TGTGCCAGCAGTTTTGAGGGGGCTACAGATACGCAGTATTTT
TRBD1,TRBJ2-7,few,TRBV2,CASTQTPQGTLYF,TGTGCCAGCACCCAAACACCACAGGGGACCCTGTACTTC
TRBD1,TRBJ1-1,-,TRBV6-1,CASSARTGRPEAFF,TGTGCCAGCAGTGCCCGGACAGGGAGGCCTGAAGCTTTCTTT
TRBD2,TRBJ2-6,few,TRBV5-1,CASKLWGGSGANVLTF,TGCGCCAGCAAGCTCTGGGGGGGCTCTGGGGCCAACGTCCTGACTTTC
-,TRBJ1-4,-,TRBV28,CASSLGGVSGKLFF,TGTGCCAGCAGTTTAGGGGGGGTTTCTGGGAAACTGTTTTTT
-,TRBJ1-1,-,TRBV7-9,CASAEKFTEAFF,TGTGCCAGCGCAGAAAAGTTCACTGAAGCTTTCTTT
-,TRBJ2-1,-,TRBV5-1,CASSLDGGLYNEQFF,TGCGCCAGCAGCTTGGATGGAGGATTATACAATGAGCAGTTCTTC
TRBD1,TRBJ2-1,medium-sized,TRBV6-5,CASSFNRGHEQFF,TGTGCCAGCAGTTTCAACAGGGGCCATGAGCAGTTCTTC
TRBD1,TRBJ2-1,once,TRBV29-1,CSVDRDRVYNEQFF,TGCAGCGTTGACCGGGACAGGGTTTACAATGAGCAGTTCTTC
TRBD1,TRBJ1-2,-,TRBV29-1,CSVGDSVNYGYTF,TGCAGCGTAGGGGACAGTGTAAACTATGGCTACACCTTC
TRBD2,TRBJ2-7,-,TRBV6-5,CASSPGLAGAEQYF,TGTGCCAGCAGTCCGGGACTAGCGGGAGCCGAGCAGTACTTC
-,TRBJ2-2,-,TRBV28,CASSGLSTSLTGELFF,TGTGCCAGCAGTGGTCTCTCAACTAGTCTCACCGGGGAGCTGTTTTTT
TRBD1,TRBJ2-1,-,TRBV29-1,CSVTSDRGIYNEQFF,TGCAGCGTTACTTCTGACAGGGGAATCTACAATGAGCAGTTCTTC
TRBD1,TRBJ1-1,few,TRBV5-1,CASSLGGTGKKEAFF,TGCGCCAGCAGCTTGGGAGGGACAGGGAAGAAAGAAGCTTTCTTT
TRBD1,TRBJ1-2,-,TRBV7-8,CASSLGQGDYGYTF,TGTGCCAGCAGCCTGGGACAGGGGGACTATGGCTACACCTTC
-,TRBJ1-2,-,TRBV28,CASSSSGDGSNYGYTF,TGTGCCAGCAGTTCCTCGGGAGACGGCTCTAACTATGGCTACACCTTC
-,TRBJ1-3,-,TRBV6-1,CASSEMGRRNTIYF,TGTGCCAGCAGTGAAATGGGACGGAGAAACACCATATATTTT
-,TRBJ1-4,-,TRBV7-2,CASSLRAGATNEKLFF,TGTGCCAGCAGCTTAAGGGCGGGGGCAACTAATGAAAAACTGTTTTTT
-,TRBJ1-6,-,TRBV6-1,CASSPPGPNNSPLHF,TGTGCCAGCAGTCCACCGGGGCCGAATAATTCACCCCTCCACTTT
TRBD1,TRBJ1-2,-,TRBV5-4,CASSHIQGNYGYTF,TGTGCCAGCAGCCATATACAGGGGAACTATGGCTACACCTTC
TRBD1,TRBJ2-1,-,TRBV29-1,CSALDRGKYNEQFF,TGCAGCGCATTGGACAGGGGTAAATACAATGAGCAGTTCTTC
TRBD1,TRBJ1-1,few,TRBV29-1,CSGGQALGTEAFF,TGCAGCGGGGGACAGGCCCTGGGCACTGAAGCTTTCTTT
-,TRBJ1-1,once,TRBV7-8,CASSPGVTEAFF,TGTGCCAGCAGTCCGGGAGTGACTGAAGCTTTCTTT
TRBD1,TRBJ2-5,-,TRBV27,CASRPGQLPQETQYF,TGTGCCAGCAGACCGGGACAGTTACCCCAAGAGACCCAGTACTTC
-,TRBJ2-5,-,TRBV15,CATSRAQETQYF,TGTGCCACCAGCAGGGCACAAGAGACCCAGTACTTC
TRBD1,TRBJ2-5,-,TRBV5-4,CASSAGDRGRETQYF,TGTGCCAGCAGCGCGGGGGACAGGGGGCGAGAGACCCAGTACTTC
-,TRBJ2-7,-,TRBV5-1,CASSILPGGSYEQYF,TGCGCCAGCAGCATCCTCCCCGGGGGATCCTACGAGCAGTACTTC
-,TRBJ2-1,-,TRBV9,CASGSGYNEQFF,TGTGCCAGCGGGAGCGGGTACAATGAGCAGTTCTTC
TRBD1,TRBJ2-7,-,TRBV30,CAWSVTGTYEQYF,TGTGCCTGGAGTGTGACAGGGACCTACGAGCAGTACTTC
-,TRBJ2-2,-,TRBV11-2,CASSHTGNTGELFF,TGTGCCAGCAGCCACACAGGGAACACCGGGGAGCTGTTTTTT
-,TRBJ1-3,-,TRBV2,CASEGISSGNTIYF,TGTGCCAGCGAGGGAATCAGCTCTGGAAACACCATATATTTT
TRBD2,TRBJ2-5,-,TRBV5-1,CASSRGPGGETQYF,TGCGCCAGCAGCCGTGGACCGGGAGGAGAGACCCAGTACTTC
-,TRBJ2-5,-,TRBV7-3,CASSLTWDQETQYF,TGTGCCAGCAGCTTAACCTGGGATCAAGAGACCCAGTACTTC
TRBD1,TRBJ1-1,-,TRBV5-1,CASRYAPGQMNTEAFF,TGCGCCAGCAGATATGCCCCGGGACAGATGAACACTGAAGCTTTCTTT
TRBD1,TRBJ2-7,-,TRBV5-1,CASSAGMGQGTYEQYF,TGCGCCAGCAGCGCTGGCATGGGACAGGGGACCTACGAGCAGTACTTC
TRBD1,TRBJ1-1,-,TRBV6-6,CASSTPGTVNTEAFF,TGTGCCAGCTCGACCCCCGGGACAGTGAACACTGAAGCTTTCTTT
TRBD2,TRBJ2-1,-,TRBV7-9,CASSFSRGGFSNEQFF,TGTGCCAGCAGCTTTAGCCGGGGGGGCTTCAGCAATGAGCAGTTCTTC
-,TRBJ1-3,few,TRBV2,CASSDRMGADQPGNTIYF,TGTGCCAGCAGTGATAGGATGGGGGCAGACCAACCTGGAAACACCATATATTTT
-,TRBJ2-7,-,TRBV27,CASSLSGPGPKEQYF,TGTGCCAGCAGTTTATCGGGGCCGGGGCCTAAAGAGCAGTACTTC
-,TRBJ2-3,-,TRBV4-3,CASSQDTLFDTQYF,TGCGCCAGCAGCCAAGACACCCTTTTTGATACGCAGTATTTT
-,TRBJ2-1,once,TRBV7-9,CASSLFHGQFF,TGTGCCAGCAGCTTATTCCATGGGCAGTTCTTC